This section outlines one T cell receptor (beta chain) sequence together with its context. This specimen comes from a study of Ad26.COV2.S vaccination and SARS-CoV-2 variants. This sample's treatment: around 19 received Ad26.COV2.S at low or high dose, single or two shots; several received placebo; per-sample allocation not given. Sampling was performed 63 days after the first vaccine or placebo injection. The V segment lost 0 bases and the J segment 6 bases; nucleotides outside the gene matches: 5. The CDR3 consists of 14 residues. Germline CDR1 reads SGHDT; CDR2 reads YYEEEE. This table comes from immunoSEQ multiplex PCR, and its TCRdb copy is limited to in-frame clones, with some not included. The data show around 400,000 clones, approximately 83% seen once.

This clonotype was sampled from a person aged 18-60 years who received the Ad26.COV2.S COVID-19 vaccine or a placebo. The chain carries TRBV5-6 and TRBJ2-7; 8 nucleotides line up with TRBD1. The sequencing used peripheral blood, collected in a trial of Ad26.COV2.S vaccine versus placebo. The CDR3 spells CASSLVQGEREQYF. The CDR3 DNA reads as TGTGCCAGCAGCTTGGTACAGGGGGAACGCGAGCAGTACTTC.